The next 11 T cell receptor beta chains were all read from a single sample in a study of blood T cells in healthy people across ages. Alongside a J-beta primer mix, a sample-barcoded 5' primer served in a second PCR lasting about 6 to 11 cycles. A single record per CDR3 protein comes from TCRdb applying MiXCR to the 5' RACE reads. This sample carries around 710,000 distinct CDR3 sequences, roughly 47% of them seen once, and the ten largest clones take less than 25%. Input material: blood. Receptors originate from a woman aged 55-69 years in good health.

On this clonotype itself: The junction does not match germline at one end; this may be a read error. The rearrangement links TRBV20-1 to TRBJ2-7; the D is unclear. The tail of the sequence fits TRBJ2-5 better, so the J call may be wrong. Per the germline V gene, CDR1 is DFQATT and CDR2 is SNEGSKA (reference sequence). The CDR3 loop spans 13 amino acids. The CDR3 reads CSAGDQVGETQYF. As DNA, the CDR3 is TGCAGTGCTGGAGATCAAGTAGGAGAGACCCAGTACTTC.

This chain links TRBV2 with TRBJ2-1; no clear D gene. This CDR3 spans 17 amino acids. The germline V gene encodes CDR1 SNHLY and CDR2 FYNNEI. V dropped 3 bases and J dropped 4 bases, with 19 bases sitting between them. This chain's CDR3 is CASSDGQESFFYNEQFF. The DNA for the CDR3 is TGTGCCAGCAGTGATGGCCAGGAGTCCTTCTTTTACAATGAGCAGTTCTTC.

CDR3 bases: TGTGCCAGCAGCTTAGCGGGGTCCTCGAACGGACAGCCCCAGCATTTT. The encoded protein is CASSLAGSSNGQPQHF. V gene TRBV7-2 combines with J gene TRBJ1-5; D call uncertain. CDR3 length: 16 residues. V was clipped by 0 bases and J by 7 bases, with 16 bases between them. From germline, CDR1 is SGHTA and CDR2 FQGNSA.

Of note for this clonotype: A read error is possible here, since a much larger clone lies one base away. The CDR3 is CANSQGQGLHYEQYF. In nucleotides, the CDR3 is TGTGCCAACAGCCAAGGACAGGGCCTACATTACGAGCAGTACTTC. The chain carries TRBV4-2 and TRBJ2-5; 8 bases map to TRBD1. The J call could be wrong; TRBJ2-7 is a better fit for the DNA end. CDR3 length equals 15 residues. The germline CDR1 and CDR2 sequences are LGHNA and YNFKEQ.

The chain uses TRBV21-1 and TRBJ1-4; the table's D call TRBD1 went unverified against the DNA. TRBV21-1 is recorded as a pseudogene. CDR3 length: 16 residues. CDR3 region: CASSKGSDRDDEKLFF. CDR3 nucleotide sequence: TGTGCCAGCAGCAAGGGGTCAGACAGGGATGATGAAAAACTGTTTTTT.

The genes are TRBV6-2 or TRBV6-3 and TRBJ2-3; D unresolved. The V end lost 6 bases, the J end lost 1 base, and 11 bases lay between the germline ends. Germline CDR1 is MNHEY and CDR2 is SVGEGT. This CDR3 is 14 amino acids long. CDR3 nucleotide sequence: TGTGCCAGCAGGAACGGACCGGGCACAGATACGCAGTATTTT. Protein sequence: CASRNGPGTDTQYF.

The V gene is TRBV5-1, the J gene TRBJ2-7, with D possibly matching TRBD1 (6 bases). The ends were cut back, 1 base at V and 1 base at J, with 12 bases in the middle. CDR3 length: 15 residues. Germline assignment: CDR1 SGHRS and CDR2 YFSETQ. DNA of the CDR3: TGCGCCAGCAGCTTGTACGCAGGGGAATCCTACGAGCAGTACTTC. Translated: CASSLYAGESYEQYF. Full variable domain (outside the CDR3, taken from reference TRBV5-1 and TRBJ2-7): KAGVTQTPRYLIKTRGQQVTLSCSPISGHRSVSWYQQTPGQGLQFLFEYFSETQRNKGNFPGRFSGRQFSNSRSEMNVSTLELGDSALYLCASSLYAGESYEQYFGPGTRLTVT.

V and J are TRBV4-1 and TRBJ2-1; 11 positions match TRBD1. Germline-derived CDR1 and CDR2 are MGHRA and YSYEKL. This CDR3 has 16 residues. The J segment lost 7 bases and the V segment lost 0 bases, leaving 5 bases of the junction unmatched. CDR3 nucleotide sequence: TGCGCCAGCAGCCAAGAATTGCGGGACAGGGGGAATGAGCAGTTCTTC. Residues: CASSQELRDRGNEQFF.

The genes are TRBV29-1 and TRBJ2-7; 10 positions match TRBD2. The assigned J gene may be wrong: the sequence end matches TRBJ2-5 better. The CDR3 spans 14 residues. Germline loops: CDR1 SQVTM, CDR2 ANQGSEA. CDR3: CSVASGSSQETQYF. CDR3 nucleotide sequence: TGCAGCGTCGCTAGCGGGAGTTCCCAAGAGACCCAGTACTTC.

This sequence joins TRBV5-1 and TRBJ2-1; 8 bases match TRBD1. The V segment lost 3 bases and the J segment 8 bases; nucleotides outside the gene matches: 7. This CDR3 spans 14 amino acids. The germline CDR1 and CDR2 sequences are SGHRS and YFSETQ. In nucleotides, the CDR3 is TGCGCCAGCAGCTCGGGACAGGAATTCGATGAGCAGTTCTTC. Its translation is CASSSGQEFDEQFF.

The chain recombines TRBV7-9 with TRBJ1-2; no clear D gene. Germline V gene sequence: CDR1 SEHNR, CDR2 FQNEAQ (reference sequence). Trimming removed 5 bases from V and 4 bases from J, with 11 bases in between. CDR3 size: 13 residues. The DNA of the CDR3 is TGTGCCAGCAGCACGACGGAAAGCTATGGCTACACCTTC. Protein sequence: CASSTTESYGYTF. Based on the CDR3 plus reference TRBV7-9 and TRBJ1-2, the full variable domain is DTGVSQNPRHKITKRGQNVTFRCDPISEHNRLYWYRQTLGQGPEFLTYFQNEAQLEKSRLLSDRFSAERPKGSFSTLEIQRTEQGDSAMYLCASSTTESYGYTFGSGTRLTVV.